This is a list of T cell receptor beta chains from one sample in a study of T-cell reconstitution after alpha-beta-depleted transplantation in children. A single record per CDR3 protein comes from TCRdb applying MiXCR to the PCR reads. The sample lists almost 400,000 distinct CDR3 sequences, roughly 20% occurring once. The starting material was PBMCs from the stem cell graft donor, obtained from the stem cell graft. The source of these receptors is a human donor who donated a stem cell graft to a child with acute myeloid leukemia. Both conserved end residues are part of each CDR3.

V gene: TRBV9
CDR3 length: 12
J gene: TRBJ1-2
CDR3 protein: CASSAESYGYTF

V gene: TRBV12-3/TRBV12-4
CDR3 length: 15
J gene: TRBJ2-5
CDR3 protein: CASSLLSGGRETQYF

V gene: TRBV12-3/TRBV12-4
CDR3 length: 15
J gene: TRBJ2-5
CDR3 protein: CASSPQDGTQETQYF

V gene: TRBV25-1
CDR3 length: 13
J gene: TRBJ1-4
CDR3 protein: CASRRATNEKLFF

V gene: TRBV20-1
CDR3 length: 19
J gene: TRBJ2-3
CDR3 protein: CSATLLASGRIPSTDTQYF

V gene: TRBV12-3/TRBV12-4
CDR3 length: 14
J gene: TRBJ2-1
CDR3 protein: CASSLGGHGNEQFF

V gene: TRBV29-1
CDR3 length: 15
J gene: TRBJ2-7
CDR3 protein: CSVAWTASATYEQYF

V gene: TRBV15
CDR3 length: 15
J gene: TRBJ2-7
CDR3 protein: CATSRDPGQSYEQYF

V gene: TRBV20-1
CDR3 length: 13
J gene: TRBJ1-5
CDR3 protein: CSASLGGNQPQHF

V gene: TRBV9
CDR3 length: 16
J gene: TRBJ2-2
CDR3 protein: CASSFSGRADTGELFF

V gene: TRBV4-1
CDR3 length: 16
J gene: TRBJ2-1
CDR3 protein: CASSQTTASSYNEQFF

V gene: TRBV5-1
CDR3 length: 16
J gene: TRBJ2-2
CDR3 protein: CASSLDRGRGTGELFF

V gene: TRBV10-2
CDR3 length: 12
J gene: TRBJ2-7
CDR3 protein: CASSELGGRQYF

V gene: TRBV2
CDR3 length: 18
J gene: TRBJ2-1
CDR3 protein: CASSRLAGSSLAYNEQFF

V gene: TRBV20-1
CDR3 length: 14
J gene: TRBJ2-3
CDR3 protein: CSAYRQGATDTQYF

V gene: TRBV29-1
CDR3 length: 11
J gene: TRBJ1-1
CDR3 protein: CSVAPYTEAFF

V gene: TRBV29-1
CDR3 length: 13
J gene: TRBJ2-7
CDR3 protein: CSAEGQGSYEQYF